A selection of T cell receptor beta chains follows, all from one sample in a study of beta chain features in type 1 diabetes. The data were produced by immunoSEQ multiplex PCR, yet TCRdb's version contains in-frame clones alone and is incomplete. This sample carries around 53,000 clones, 55% to 70% of them seen once, and the ten largest clones take 0.25% to 0.35%. The specimen was stem cell memory CD4+ T cells from blood. Source of these receptors: a woman aged 25-40 years with type 1 diabetes. CDR3s include the opening cysteine and the closing phenylalanine or tryptophan. The D gene is left open where the match is weak. Not all rows give a size; the values are once, few, many and, for expanded clones, a class.

CDR3 DNA: TGTGCCAGCAGTGAGACAGGGGAAAAACTGTTTTTT
CDR3 protein: CASSETGEKLFF
J gene: TRBJ1-4
V gene: TRBV2
D gene: TRBD1
clone size: .

CDR3 DNA: TGTGCCAGCAGCGCTTCAACAGGGCTAGGCACAGATACGCAGTATTTT
CDR3 protein: CASSASTGLGTDTQYF
J gene: TRBJ2-3
V gene: TRBV25-1
D gene: .
clone size: .

CDR3 DNA: TGTGCCAGCACTCATGACAGACTGAACACTGAAGCTTTCTTT
CDR3 protein: CASTHDRLNTEAFF
J gene: TRBJ1-1
V gene: TRBV6-1
D gene: .
clone size: .

CDR3 DNA: TGCGCCAGCAGCCGAGCGACAGGGTACAATGAGCAGTTCTTC
CDR3 protein: CASSRATGYNEQFF
J gene: TRBJ2-1
V gene: TRBV4-1
D gene: TRBD1
clone size: .

CDR3 DNA: TGCAGCGTTGAAGGCAGTGCCTCCTACAATGAGCAGTTCTTC
CDR3 protein: CSVEGSASYNEQFF
J gene: TRBJ2-1
V gene: TRBV29-1
D gene: .
clone size: .

CDR3 DNA: TGTGCCAGCAGCTGGGGACAGGGAAATGAAAAACTGTTTTTT
CDR3 protein: CASSWGQGNEKLFF
J gene: TRBJ1-4
V gene: TRBV11-2
D gene: TRBD1
clone size: .

CDR3 DNA: TGTGCCTGGAGTGTAGGACAGGGTGAGACCCAGTACTTC
CDR3 protein: CAWSVGQGETQYF
J gene: TRBJ2-5
V gene: TRBV30
D gene: TRBD1
clone size: few

CDR3 DNA: TGCGCCAGCAGCCAAGGGGCAGGAGATACGCAGTATTTT
CDR3 protein: CASSQGAGDTQYF
J gene: TRBJ2-3
V gene: TRBV4-1
D gene: .
clone size: .

CDR3 DNA: TGTGCCAGCAGCTTACCCCGTGGCACTAGCGGCCCAGATACGCAGTATTTT
CDR3 protein: CASSLPRGTSGPDTQYF
J gene: TRBJ2-3
V gene: TRBV7-3
D gene: TRBD2
clone size: .

CDR3 DNA: TGTGCCAGCTCACCCGGGACAGGGATGTTTAACTATGGCTACACCTTC
CDR3 protein: CASSPGTGMFNYGYTF
J gene: TRBJ1-2
V gene: TRBV18
D gene: TRBD1
clone size: .

CDR3 DNA: TGTGCCAGCAACTCGCTAGCGGGATTTCTCGGCAATGAGCAGTTCTTC
CDR3 protein: CASNSLAGFLGNEQFF
J gene: TRBJ2-1
V gene: TRBV11-2
D gene: TRBD2
clone size: .

CDR3 DNA: TGTGCCAGCAGACCTGGACAGATGTCCTATGGCTACACCTTC
CDR3 protein: CASRPGQMSYGYTF
J gene: TRBJ1-2
V gene: TRBV28
D gene: .
clone size: .

CDR3 DNA: TGCGCCAGCACCCCTCTCATACTAGCGGAGAGGGGCAATGAGCAGTTCTTC
CDR3 protein: CASTPLILAERGNEQFF
J gene: TRBJ2-1
V gene: TRBV4-1
D gene: TRBD2
clone size: .